This T cell receptor beta chain was profiled in a study of cytomegalovirus exposure and HLA in healthy donors. The PCR made use of 60 Vbeta and 13 Jbeta primers. Libraries were prepared by immunoSEQ multiplex PCR; TCRdb keeps only in-frame clonotypes and omits some of them. Its listing shows approximately 72,000 clones. Germline trimming cut 5 bases from V and 12 bases from J; bases unmatched to any gene: 7. Germline V gives CDR1 SNHLY, CDR2 FYNNEI. CDR3 length: 12 residues. This TCR was sampled from a woman aged 40 to 49 in good health and CMV-seropositive. The gene calls are TRBV2 and TRBJ2-1; 7 nucleotides agree with TRBD1. Sample: PBMCs. For the CDR3, the DNA is TGTGCCAGCAGTTTGGCCGGGGACAGGCAGTTCTTC. Translation gives CASSLAGDRQFF.